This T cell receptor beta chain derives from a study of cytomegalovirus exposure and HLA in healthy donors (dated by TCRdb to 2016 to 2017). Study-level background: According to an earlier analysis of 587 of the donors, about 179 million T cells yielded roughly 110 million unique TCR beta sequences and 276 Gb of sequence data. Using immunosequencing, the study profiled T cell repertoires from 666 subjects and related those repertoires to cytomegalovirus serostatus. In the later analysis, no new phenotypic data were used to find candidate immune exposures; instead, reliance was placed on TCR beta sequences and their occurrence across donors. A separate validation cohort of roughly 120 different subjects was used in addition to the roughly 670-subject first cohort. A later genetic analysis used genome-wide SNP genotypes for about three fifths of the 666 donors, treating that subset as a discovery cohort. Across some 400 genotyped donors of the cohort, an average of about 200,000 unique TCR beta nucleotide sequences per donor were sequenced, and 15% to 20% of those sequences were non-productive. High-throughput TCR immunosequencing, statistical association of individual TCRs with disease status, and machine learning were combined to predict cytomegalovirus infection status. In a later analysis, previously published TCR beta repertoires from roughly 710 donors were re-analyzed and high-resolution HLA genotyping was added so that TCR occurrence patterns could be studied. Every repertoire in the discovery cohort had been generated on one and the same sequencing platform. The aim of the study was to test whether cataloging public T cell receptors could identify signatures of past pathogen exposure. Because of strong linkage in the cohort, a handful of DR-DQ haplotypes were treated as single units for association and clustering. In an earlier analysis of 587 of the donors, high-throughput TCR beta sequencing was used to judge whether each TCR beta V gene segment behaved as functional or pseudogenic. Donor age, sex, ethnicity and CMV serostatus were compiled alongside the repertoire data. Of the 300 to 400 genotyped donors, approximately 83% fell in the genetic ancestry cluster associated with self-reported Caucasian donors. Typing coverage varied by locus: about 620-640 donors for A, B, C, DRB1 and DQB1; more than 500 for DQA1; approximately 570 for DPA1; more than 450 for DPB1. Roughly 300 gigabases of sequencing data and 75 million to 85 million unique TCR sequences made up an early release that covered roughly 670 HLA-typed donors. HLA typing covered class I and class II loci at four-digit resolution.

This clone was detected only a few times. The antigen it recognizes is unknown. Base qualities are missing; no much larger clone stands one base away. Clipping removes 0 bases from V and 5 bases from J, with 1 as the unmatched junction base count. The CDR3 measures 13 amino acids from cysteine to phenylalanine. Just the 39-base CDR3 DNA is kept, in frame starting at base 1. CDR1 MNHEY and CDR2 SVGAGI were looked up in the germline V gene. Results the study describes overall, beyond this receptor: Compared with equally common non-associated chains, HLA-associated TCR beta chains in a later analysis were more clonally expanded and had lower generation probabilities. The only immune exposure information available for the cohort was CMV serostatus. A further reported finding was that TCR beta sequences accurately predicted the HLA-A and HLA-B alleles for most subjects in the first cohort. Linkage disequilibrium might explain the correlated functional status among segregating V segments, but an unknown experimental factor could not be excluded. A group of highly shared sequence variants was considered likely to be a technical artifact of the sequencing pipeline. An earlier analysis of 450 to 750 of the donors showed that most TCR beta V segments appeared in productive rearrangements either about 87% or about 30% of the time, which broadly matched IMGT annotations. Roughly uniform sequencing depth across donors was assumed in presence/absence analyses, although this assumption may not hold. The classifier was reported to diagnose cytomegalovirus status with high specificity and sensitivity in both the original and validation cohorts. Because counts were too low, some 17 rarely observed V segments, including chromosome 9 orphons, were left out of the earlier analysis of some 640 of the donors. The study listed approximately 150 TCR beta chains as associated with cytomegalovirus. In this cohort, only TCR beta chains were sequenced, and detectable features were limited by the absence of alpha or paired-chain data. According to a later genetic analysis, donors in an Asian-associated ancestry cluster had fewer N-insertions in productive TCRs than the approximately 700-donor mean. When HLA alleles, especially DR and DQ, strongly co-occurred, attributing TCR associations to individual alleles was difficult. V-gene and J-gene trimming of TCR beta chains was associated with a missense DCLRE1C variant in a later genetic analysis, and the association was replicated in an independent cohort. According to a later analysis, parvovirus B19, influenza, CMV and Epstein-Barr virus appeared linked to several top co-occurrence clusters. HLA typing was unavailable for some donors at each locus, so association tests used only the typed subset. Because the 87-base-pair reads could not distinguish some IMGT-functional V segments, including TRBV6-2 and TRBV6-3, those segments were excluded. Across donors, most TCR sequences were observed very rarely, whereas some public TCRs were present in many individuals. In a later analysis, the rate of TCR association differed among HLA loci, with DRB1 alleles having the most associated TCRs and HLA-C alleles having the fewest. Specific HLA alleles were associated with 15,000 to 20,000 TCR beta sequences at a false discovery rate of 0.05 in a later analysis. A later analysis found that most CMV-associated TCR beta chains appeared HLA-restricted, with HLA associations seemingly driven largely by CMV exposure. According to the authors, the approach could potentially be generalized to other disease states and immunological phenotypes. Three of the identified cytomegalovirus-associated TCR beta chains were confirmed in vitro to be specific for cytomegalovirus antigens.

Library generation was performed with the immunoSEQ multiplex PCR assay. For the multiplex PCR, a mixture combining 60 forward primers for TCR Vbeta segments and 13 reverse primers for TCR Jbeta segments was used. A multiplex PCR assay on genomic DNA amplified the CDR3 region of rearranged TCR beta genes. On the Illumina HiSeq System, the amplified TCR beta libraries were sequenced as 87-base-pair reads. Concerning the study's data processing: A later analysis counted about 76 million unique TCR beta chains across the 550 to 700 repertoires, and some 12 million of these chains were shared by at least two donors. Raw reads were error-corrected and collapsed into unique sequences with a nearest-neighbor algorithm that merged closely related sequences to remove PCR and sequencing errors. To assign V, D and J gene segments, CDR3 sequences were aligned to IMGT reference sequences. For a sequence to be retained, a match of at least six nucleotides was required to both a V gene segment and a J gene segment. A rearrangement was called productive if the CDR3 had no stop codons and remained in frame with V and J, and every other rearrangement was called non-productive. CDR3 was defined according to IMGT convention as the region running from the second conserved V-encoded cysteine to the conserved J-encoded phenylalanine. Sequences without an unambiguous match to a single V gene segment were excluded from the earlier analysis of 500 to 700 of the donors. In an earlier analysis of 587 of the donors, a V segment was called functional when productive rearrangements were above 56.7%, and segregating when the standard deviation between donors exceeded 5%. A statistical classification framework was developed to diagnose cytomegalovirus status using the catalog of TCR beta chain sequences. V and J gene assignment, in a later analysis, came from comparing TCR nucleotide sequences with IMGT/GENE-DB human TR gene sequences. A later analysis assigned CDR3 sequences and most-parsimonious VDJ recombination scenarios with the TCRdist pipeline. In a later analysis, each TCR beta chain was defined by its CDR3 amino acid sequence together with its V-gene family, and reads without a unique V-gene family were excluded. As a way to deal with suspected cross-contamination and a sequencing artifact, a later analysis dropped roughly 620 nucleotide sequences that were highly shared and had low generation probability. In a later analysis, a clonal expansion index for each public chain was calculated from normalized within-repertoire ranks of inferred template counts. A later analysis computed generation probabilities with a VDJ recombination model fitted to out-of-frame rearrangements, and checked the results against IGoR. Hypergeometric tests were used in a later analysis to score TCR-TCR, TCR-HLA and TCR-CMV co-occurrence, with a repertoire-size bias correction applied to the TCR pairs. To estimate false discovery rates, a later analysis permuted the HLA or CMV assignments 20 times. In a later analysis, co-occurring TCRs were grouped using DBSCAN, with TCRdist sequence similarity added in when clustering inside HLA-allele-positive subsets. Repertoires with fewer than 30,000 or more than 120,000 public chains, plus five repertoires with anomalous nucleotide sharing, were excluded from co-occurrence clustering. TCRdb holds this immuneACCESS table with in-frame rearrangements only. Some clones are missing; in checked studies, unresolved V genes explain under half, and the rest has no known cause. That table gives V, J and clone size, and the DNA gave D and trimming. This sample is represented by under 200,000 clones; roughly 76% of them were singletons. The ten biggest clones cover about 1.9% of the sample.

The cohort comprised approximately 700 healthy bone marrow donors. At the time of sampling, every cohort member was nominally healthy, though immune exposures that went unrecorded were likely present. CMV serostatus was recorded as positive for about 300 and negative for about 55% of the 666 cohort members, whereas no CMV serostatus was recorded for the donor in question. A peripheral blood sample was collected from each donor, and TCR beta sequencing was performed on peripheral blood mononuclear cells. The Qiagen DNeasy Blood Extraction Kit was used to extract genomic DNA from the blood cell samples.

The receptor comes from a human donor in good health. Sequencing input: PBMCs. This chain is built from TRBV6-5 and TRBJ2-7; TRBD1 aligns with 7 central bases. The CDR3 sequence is CASSYSRGNEQYF. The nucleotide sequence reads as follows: TGTGCCAGCAGTTACTCCAGGGGGAACGAGCAGTACTTC.